This T cell receptor (beta chain) is drawn from a study of blood T cell repertoires in COVID-19. Seattle patients were enrolled during active infection and followed longitudinally. The CDR3 loop spans 17 amino acids. V lost 1 base and J lost 4; bases outside the gene matches: 9. CDR1 is KGHDR and CDR2 is SFDVKD in the germline V gene. Generated by immunoSEQ multiplex PCR, the TCRdb table keeps only in-frame clones and is missing some. Of around 400,000 clones listed, around 87% were seen once; the top ten hold roughly 2%. This TCR was sampled from a woman aged 60 to 75 with COVID-19, enrolled during active disease. The sequencing input was peripheral blood. This chain joins TRBV24-1 and TRBJ2-3; the match to TRBD2 covers 8 bases. This chain's CDR3 is CATSDFYGGAVPDTQYF. CDR3 DNA sequence: TGTGCCACCAGTGATTTCTACGGGGGGGCCGTCCCAGATACGCAGTATTTT.